This T cell receptor beta chain was documented in a study of shared clonotypes between healthy human individuals. The CDR3 consists of 12 residues. Trimming removed 6 bases at V and 0 bases at J, with 4 bases between. Germline V gene data show CDR1 as SNHLY and CDR2 as FYNNEI. This clone was recorded once. This likely stems from a read error, as it lies one base from a far larger clone. Profiled with immunoSEQ multiplex PCR; TCRdb holds only in-frame clones, not every one. Of around 1,000,000 clones in the sample, around three quarters were seen once. The source material was memory CD4+ T cells from PBMCs. Subset specified: CD45RA-negative fraction. This sequence was found in a man younger than 30 in good health. Some clones in this sample may be carry-over from other donors' samples. The V gene is TRBV2, the J gene TRBJ2-3; D is unclear. The CDR3 DNA is TGTGCCAGCAGGGCTAGCACAGATACGCAGTATTTT. It is translated as CASRASTDTQYF.